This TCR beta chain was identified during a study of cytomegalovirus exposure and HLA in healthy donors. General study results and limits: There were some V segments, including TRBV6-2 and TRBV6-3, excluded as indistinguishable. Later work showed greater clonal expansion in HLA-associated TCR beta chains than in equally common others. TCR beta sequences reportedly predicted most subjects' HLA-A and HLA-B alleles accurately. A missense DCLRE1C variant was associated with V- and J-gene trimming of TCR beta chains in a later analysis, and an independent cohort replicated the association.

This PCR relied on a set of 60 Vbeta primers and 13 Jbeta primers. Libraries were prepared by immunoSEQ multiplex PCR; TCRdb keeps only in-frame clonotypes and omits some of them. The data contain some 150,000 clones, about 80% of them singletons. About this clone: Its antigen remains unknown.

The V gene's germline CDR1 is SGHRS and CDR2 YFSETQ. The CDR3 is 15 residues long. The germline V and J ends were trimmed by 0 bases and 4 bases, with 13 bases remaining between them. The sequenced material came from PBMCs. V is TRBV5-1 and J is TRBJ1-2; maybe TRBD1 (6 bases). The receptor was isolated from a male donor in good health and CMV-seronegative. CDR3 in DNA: TGCGCCAGCAGCTTGGCAACCGGGACACGCTATGGCTACACCTTC. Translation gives CASSLATGTRYGYTF.